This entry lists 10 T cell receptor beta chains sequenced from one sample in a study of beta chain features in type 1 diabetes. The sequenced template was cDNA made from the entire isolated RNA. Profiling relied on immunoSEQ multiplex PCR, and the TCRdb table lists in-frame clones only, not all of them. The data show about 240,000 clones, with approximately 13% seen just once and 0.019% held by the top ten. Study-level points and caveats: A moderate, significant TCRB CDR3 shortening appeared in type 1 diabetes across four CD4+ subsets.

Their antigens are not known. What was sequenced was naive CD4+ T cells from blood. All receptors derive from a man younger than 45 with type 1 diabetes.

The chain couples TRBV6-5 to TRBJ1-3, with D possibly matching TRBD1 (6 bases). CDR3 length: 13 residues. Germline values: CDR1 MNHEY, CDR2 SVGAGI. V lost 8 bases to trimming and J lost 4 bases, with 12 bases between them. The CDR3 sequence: CASYRETGNTIYF. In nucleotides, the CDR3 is TGTGCCAGCTACAGGGAGACGGGAAACACCATATATTTT.

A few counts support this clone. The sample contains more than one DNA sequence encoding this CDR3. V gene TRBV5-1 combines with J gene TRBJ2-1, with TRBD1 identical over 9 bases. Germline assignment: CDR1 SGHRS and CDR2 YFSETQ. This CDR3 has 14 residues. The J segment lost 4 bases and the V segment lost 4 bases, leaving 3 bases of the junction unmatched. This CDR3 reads CASSGQGSYNEQFF. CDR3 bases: TGCGCCAGCAGCGGACAGGGGTCTTACAATGAGCAGTTCTTC.

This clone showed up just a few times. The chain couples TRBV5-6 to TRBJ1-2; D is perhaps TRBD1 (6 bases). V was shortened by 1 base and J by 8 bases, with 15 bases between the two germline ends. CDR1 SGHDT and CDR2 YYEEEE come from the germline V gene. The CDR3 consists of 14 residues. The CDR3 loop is CASSLKGHQGGYTF. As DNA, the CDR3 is TGTGCCAGCAGCTTGAAGGGCCACCAGGGGGGCTACACCTTC.

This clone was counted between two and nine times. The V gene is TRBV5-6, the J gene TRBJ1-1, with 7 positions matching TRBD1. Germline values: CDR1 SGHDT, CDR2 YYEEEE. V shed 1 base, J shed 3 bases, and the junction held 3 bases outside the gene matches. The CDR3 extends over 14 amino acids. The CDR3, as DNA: TGTGCCAGCAGCTTGAAGGGGGCACACACTGAAGCTTTCTTT. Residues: CASSLKGAHTEAFF.

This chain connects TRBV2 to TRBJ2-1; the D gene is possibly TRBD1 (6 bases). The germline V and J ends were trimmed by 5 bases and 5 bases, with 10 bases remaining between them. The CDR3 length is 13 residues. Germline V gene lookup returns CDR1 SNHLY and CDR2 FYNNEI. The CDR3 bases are TGTGCCAGCAGTTACAGGGTTGACAATGAGCAGTTCTTC. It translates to CASSYRVDNEQFF.

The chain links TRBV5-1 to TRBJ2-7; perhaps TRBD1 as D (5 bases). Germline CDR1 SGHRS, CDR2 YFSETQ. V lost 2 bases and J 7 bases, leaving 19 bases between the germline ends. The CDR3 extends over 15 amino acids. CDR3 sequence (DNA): TGCGCCAGCAGCTTCTTTGATGGGGCCCCCGGGGAGCAGTACTTC. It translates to CASSFFDGAPGEQYF.

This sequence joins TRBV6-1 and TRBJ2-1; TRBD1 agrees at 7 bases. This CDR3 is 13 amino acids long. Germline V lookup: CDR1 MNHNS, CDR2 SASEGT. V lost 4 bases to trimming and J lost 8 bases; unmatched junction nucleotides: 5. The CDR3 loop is CASSGYRGDEQFF. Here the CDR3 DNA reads TGTGCCAGCAGTGGATACAGGGGTGATGAGCAGTTCTTC.

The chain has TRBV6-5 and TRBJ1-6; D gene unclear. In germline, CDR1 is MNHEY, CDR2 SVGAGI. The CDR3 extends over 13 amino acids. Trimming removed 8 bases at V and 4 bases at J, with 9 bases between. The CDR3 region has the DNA TGTGCCAGCGGTAAACTGTATAATTCACCCCTCCACTTT. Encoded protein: CASGKLYNSPLHF.

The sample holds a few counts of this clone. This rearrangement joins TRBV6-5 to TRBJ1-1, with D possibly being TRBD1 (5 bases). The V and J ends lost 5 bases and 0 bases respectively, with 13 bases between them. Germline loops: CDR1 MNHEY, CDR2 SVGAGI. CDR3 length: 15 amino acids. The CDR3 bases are TGTGCCAGCAGTCGTGGAGGGGAAGTGAACACTGAAGCTTTCTTT. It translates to CASSRGGEVNTEAFF.

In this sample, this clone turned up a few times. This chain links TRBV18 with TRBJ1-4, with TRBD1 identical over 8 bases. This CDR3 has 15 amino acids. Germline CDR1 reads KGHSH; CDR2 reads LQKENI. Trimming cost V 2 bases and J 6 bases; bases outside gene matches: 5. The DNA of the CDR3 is TGTGCCAGCTCACCAAGGACAGGGAACGATGAAAAACTGTTTTTT. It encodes CASSPRTGNDEKLFF.